This T cell receptor beta chain was retrieved from a study of T cell repertoires and HLA-DP antigens. As for the study in general: Alloreactive CD4+ T cells targeted HLA-DP on transduced HeLa. The donors, ranging 18-to-29 to 60-to-69 years, included a couple of males and one female. Alloantigens: one with one groove difference and one with under eleven differences versus self.

The CDR3 loop spans 16 amino acids. Per germline, CDR1 MDHEN and CDR2 SYDVKM. V was shortened by 1 base and J by 6 bases, with 16 bases between the two germline ends. As regards this clone: Its antigen is not known.

Each pre-culture CD4+ sample aimed for approximately 200,000 T cell genomes at deep resolution. TCRdb's table, derived via immunoSEQ multiplex PCR, lists solely in-frame clones and lacks some. The sample yields over 100,000 clones, around 93% seen once. Material for sequencing was CD4+ T cells from PBMCs. This TCR was sampled from a woman younger than 30 in good health and CMV-seronegative. This chain links TRBV28 with TRBJ1-5; D gene ambiguous. CDR3 nucleotides: TGTGCCAGCAGTTTATCGACCATCACGTGGGGTCAGCCCCAGCATTTT. It translates to CASSLSTITWGQPQHF.